Each of the 9 T cell receptor beta chains below was sequenced from the same sample in a study of T cell responses to AZD1222 COVID-19 vaccine. Libraries were prepared by immunoSEQ multiplex PCR; TCRdb keeps only in-frame clonotypes and omits some of them. The data show 150,000 to 200,000 clones, 88% seen once. This sample comprised peripheral blood, obtained 28 days after the second AZD1222 dose. The receptor set was obtained from an adult who received the AZD1222 COVID-19 vaccine.

This clone was found a few times. The CDR3: CASSIARAGEKLFF. CDR3 sequence (DNA): TGTGCCAGTAGTATAGCCCGGGCGGGTGAAAAACTGTTTTTT. The chain recombines TRBV19 with TRBJ1-4; no clear D. The V gene's germline CDR1 is LNHDA and CDR2 SQIVND (reference sequence). The germline V and J ends were trimmed by 1 base and 7 bases, with 10 bases remaining between them. The CDR3 extends over 14 amino acids.

This clone has only one observation. The chain has TRBV28 and TRBJ1-3, with D possibly TRBD1 on 6 matching bases. V lost 4 bases to trimming and J lost 4 bases, with 17 bases between them. The length of the CDR3 is 16 residues. Germline loops: CDR1 MDHEN, CDR2 SYDVKM. In DNA, the CDR3 is TGTGCCAGCAGTTCCCCCGGGGGGGCCTCGGGAAACACCATATATTTT. This translates into CASSSPGGASGNTIYF.

CDR3 sequence reads: CASSPQGVSEKLFF. CDR3 nucleotides: TGTGCCAGCAGTCCCCAGGGTGTCAGTGAAAAACTGTTTTTT. The chain combines TRBV6-5 with TRBJ1-4; perhaps TRBD1 as D (5 bases). Germline V CDR1 and CDR2: MNHEY, SVGAGI. V was trimmed by 5 bases and J by 7 bases, leaving 14 bases between them. The CDR3 has 14 residues.

This clone was counted once. The chain is built from TRBV10-1 and TRBJ2-1, with 8 bases lining up with TRBD2. V trimming: 5 bases; J trimming: 8 bases; junction bases outside the gene matches: 11. CDR1 WNHNN and CDR2 SYGVQD come from the germline V gene (reference sequence). The CDR3 consists of 15 residues. This chain's CDR3 is CASSTTSGGGDEQFF. CDR3 nucleotide sequence: TGCGCCAGCAGTACCACTAGCGGAGGGGGGGATGAGCAGTTCTTC.

This clone has only one observation. The chain employs TRBV3-1 (or the pseudogene TRBV3-2) and TRBJ2-7; 10 nucleotides align to TRBD2. CDR3 size: 15 residues. The V segment lost 1 base and the J segment 6 bases; nucleotides outside the gene matches: 6. The germline gives CDR1 LGHDT, CDR2 YNNKEL (reference sequence). CDR3 DNA sequence: TGTGCCAGCAGCCAAGCAAGCGGGAGGGTTGTCGAGCAGTACTTC. This codes for CASSQASGRVVEQYF.

This clone was counted a single time. The chain couples TRBV19 to TRBJ2-4; TRBD1 aligns across 7 bases. V was clipped by 7 bases and J by 5 bases; unmatched bases: 14. CDR3 length equals 16 residues. The germline gives CDR1 LNHDA, CDR2 SQIVND (reference sequence). The DNA of the CDR3 is TGTGCCAGTAACCAACGCACAGGGGTGAGTCAAAACATTCAGTACTTC. As protein: CASNQRTGVSQNIQYF.

This clone appeared a few times. The rearrangement uses TRBV6-5 and TRBJ1-6, with unresolved D. Germline values: CDR1 MNHEY, CDR2 SVGAGI. The CDR3 has 14 residues. Trimming pared 6 bases from V and 9 bases from J, leaving 15 bases between. CDR3 amino acids: CASSAGGYLSPLHF. The CDR3 DNA is TGTGCCAGCAGCGCAGGAGGGTACCTTTCACCCCTCCACTTT.

This clone was seen only once. It is likely a read error, because the conserved phenylalanine at the end of the CDR3 is missing. No DNA is shown, since the ends of the CDR3 on it are uncertain; the CDR3 is the one TCRdb lists. The chain joins TRBV6-7 to TRBJ1-6; the table assigns TRBD1, which was not confirmed against the DNA. TRBV6-7 is an ORF; its function is uncertain. A total of 12 residues make up the CDR3, ends included. The CDR3 spells CASKLGGTGGSS.

V usage is TRBV19 and J usage is TRBJ2-1; 7 bases agree with TRBD2. CDR1 and CDR2 (germline): LNHDA, SQIVND (reference sequence). Unmatched junction bases numbered 2, after V lost 6 bases and J lost 9 bases. The CDR3 has 11 residues. CDR3 sequence reads: CASRLAGEQFF. The CDR3 bases are TGTGCCAGTAGGTTAGCGGGTGAGCAGTTCTTC.